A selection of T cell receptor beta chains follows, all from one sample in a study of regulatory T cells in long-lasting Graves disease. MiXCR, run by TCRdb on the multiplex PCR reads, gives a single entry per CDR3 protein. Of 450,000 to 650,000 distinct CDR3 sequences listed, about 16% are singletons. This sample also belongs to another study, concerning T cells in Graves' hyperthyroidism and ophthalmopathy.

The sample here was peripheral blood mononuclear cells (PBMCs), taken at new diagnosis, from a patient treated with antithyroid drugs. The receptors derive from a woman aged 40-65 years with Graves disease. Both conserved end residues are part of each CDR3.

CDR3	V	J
CASSRRDRINYGYTF	TRBV28	TRBJ1-2
CASSLAGGHGYTF	TRBV3-1	TRBJ1-2
CASSLRQLNYGYTF	TRBV12-3/TRBV12-4	TRBJ1-2
CSVLGREGNTEAFF	TRBV29-1	TRBJ1-1
CASRGTNYEQYF	TRBV6-1	TRBJ2-7
CASRLTTGGRQPQHF	TRBV27	TRBJ1-5
CASSQAPTVKGYGYTF	TRBV14	TRBJ1-2
CASGWTEMNTEAFF	TRBV12-3/TRBV12-4	TRBJ1-1
CASSLGSTDTQYF	TRBV5-1	TRBJ2-3
CASSLDTLSMNTEAFF	TRBV7-9	TRBJ1-1
CASSPAGTVNTEAFF	TRBV11-3	TRBJ1-1
CASRTGGGGVNRAQHF	TRBV6-1	TRBJ1-5
CASSLQGVIYEQYF	TRBV12-3/TRBV12-4	TRBJ2-7
CASSLEPLTGGKSPETQYF	TRBV7-3	TRBJ2-5
CASSITRGSDTEAFF	TRBV28	TRBJ1-1
CSARWSSASGGSSYNSPLHF	TRBV20-1	TRBJ1-6
CASSPDRNPEQYF	TRBV11-2	TRBJ2-7
CASSGLGRVRQETQYF	TRBV6-2/TRBV6-3	TRBJ2-5